This T cell receptor (beta chain) stems from a study of technical replicates of blood from four donors. CDR3 length equals 16 residues. Germline V gives CDR1 LNHNV, CDR2 YYDKDF (reference sequence). Trimming at V came to 0 bases and at J to 5 bases, leaving 8 bases not matched to a gene. The protocol was immunoSEQ multiplex PCR, while the TCRdb copy is restricted to in-frame clones and leaves out a portion. The sample has tens of thousands of clones, about nine tenths seen once. The sequenced sample consisted of T cells isolated from PBMCs. The TCR comes from a human donor in good health. Some clones in this sample may be carry-over from other donors' samples. V usage is TRBV15 and J usage is TRBJ1-2; 8 bases are shared with TRBD1. DNA of the CDR3: TGTGCCACCAGCAGAGACCGAATCGGGACAGGTTATGGCTACACCTTC. It translates to CATSRDRIGTGYGYTF.